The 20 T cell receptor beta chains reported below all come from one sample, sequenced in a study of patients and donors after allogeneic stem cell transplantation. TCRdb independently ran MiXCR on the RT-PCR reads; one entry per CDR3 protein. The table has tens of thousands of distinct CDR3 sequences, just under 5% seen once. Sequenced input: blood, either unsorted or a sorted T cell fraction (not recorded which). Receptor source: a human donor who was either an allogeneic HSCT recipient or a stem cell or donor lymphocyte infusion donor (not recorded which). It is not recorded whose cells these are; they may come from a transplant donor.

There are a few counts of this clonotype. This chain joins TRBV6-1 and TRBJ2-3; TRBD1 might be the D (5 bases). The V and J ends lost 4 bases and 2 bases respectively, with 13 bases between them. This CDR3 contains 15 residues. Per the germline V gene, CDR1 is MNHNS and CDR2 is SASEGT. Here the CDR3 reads CASSGMAGYTDTQYF. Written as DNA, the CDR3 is TGTGCCAGCAGTGGTATGGCAGGGTACACAGATACGCAGTATTTT.

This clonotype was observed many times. The CDR3 spells CSAASSGSENEQFF. As DNA, the CDR3 is TGCAGTGCCGCGTCTAGCGGGAGTGAAAATGAGCAGTTCTTC. This chain uses TRBV20-1 with TRBJ2-1; TRBD2 matches 10 bases. The CDR3 runs 14 residues. Per germline, CDR1 DFQATT and CDR2 SNEGSKA (reference sequence). Unmatched junction bases numbered 9, after V lost 6 bases and J lost 7 bases.

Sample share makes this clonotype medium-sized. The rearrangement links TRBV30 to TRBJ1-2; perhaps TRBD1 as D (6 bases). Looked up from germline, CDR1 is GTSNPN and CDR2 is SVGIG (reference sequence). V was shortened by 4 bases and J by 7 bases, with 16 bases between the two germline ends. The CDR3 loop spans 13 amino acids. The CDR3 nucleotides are TGTGCCTGGACGGGGGGCCTGCTCGGTGGCTACACCTTC. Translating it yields CAWTGGLLGGYTF.

CDR3 DNA sequence: TGTGCCAGTAGGATGCGCCCCGAGAACACTGAAGCTTTCTTT. This translates into CASRMRPENTEAFF. V is TRBV19 and J is TRBJ1-1; no definite D call. In germline, CDR1 is LNHDA, CDR2 SQIVND (reference sequence). CDR3 length: 14 amino acids. Trimming left V 6 bases short and J 1 base short, with 12 bases between.

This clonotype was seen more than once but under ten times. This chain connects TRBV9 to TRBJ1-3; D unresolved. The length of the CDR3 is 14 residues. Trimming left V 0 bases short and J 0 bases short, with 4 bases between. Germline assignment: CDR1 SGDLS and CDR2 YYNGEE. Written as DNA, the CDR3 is TGTGCCAGCAGCGTAGAGGGCTCTGGAAACACCATATATTTT. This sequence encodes CASSVEGSGNTIYF.

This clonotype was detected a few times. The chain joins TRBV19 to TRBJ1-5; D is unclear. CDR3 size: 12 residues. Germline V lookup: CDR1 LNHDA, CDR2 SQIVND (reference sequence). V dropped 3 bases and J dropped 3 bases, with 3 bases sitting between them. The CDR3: CASSMVNQPQHF. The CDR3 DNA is TGTGCCAGTAGTATGGTCAATCAGCCCCAGCATTTT.

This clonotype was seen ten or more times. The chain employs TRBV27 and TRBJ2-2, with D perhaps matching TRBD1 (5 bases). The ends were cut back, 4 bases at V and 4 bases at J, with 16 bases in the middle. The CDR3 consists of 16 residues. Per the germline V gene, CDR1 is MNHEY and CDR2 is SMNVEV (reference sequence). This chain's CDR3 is CASSSRDRGVTGELFF. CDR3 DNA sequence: TGTGCCAGCAGTTCTAGAGACAGAGGAGTCACCGGGGAGCTGTTTTTT.

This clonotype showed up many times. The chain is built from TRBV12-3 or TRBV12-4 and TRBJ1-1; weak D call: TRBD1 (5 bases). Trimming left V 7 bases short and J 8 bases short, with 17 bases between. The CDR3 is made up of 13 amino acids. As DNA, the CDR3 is TGTGCCAGCAACCGGGACCCAAATGAGGAAGCTTTCTTT. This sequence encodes CASNRDPNEEAFF.

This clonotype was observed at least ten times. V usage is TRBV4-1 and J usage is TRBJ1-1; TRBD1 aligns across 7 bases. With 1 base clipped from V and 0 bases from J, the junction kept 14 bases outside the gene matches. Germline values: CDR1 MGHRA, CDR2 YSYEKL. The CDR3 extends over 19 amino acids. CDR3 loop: CASSQGRQGLTNMNTEAFF. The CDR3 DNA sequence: TGCGCCAGCAGCCAAGGTAGACAGGGCCTTACCAACATGAACACTGAAGCTTTCTTT.

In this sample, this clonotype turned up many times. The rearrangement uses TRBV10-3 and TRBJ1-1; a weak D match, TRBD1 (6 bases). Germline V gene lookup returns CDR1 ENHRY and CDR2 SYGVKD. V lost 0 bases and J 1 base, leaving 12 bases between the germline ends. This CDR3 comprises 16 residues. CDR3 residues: CAISESQGQTNTEAFF. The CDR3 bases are TGTGCCATCAGTGAGTCGCAAGGACAGACGAACACTGAAGCTTTCTTT.

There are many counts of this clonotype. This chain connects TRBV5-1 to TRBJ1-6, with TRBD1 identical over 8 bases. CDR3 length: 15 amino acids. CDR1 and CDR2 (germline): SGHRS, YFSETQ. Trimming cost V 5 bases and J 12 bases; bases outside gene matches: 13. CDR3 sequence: CASRGGTGTAGPLHF. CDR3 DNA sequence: TGCGCCAGCAGGGGGGGGACAGGCACCGCGGGACCCCTCCACTTT.

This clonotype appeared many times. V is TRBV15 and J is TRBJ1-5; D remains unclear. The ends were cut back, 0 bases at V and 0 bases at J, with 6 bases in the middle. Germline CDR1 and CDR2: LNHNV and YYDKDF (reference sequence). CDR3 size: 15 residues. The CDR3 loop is CATSRERYSNQPQHF. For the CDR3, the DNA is TGTGCCACCAGCAGAGAGAGGTATAGCAATCAGCCCCAGCATTTT.

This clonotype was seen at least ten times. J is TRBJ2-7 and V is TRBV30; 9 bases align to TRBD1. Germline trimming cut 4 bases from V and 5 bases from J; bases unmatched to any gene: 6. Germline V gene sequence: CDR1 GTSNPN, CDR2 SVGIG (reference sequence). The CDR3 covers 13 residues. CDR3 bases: TGTGCCTGGACCGCGACAGGGGGGCACGAGCAGTACTTC. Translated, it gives CAWTATGGHEQYF.

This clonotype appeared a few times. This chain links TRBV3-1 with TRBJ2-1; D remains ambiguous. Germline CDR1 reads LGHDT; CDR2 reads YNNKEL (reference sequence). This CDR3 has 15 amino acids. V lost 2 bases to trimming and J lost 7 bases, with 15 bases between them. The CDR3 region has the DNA TGTGCCAGCAGCCAAATTGTGGGTTTGCGAAATGAGCAGTTCTTC. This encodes CASSQIVGLRNEQFF.

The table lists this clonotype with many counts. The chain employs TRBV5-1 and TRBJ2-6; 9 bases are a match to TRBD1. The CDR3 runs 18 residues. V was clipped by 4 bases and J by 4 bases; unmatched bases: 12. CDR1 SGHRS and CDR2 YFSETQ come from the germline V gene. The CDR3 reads CASSLLGQGGSGANVLTF. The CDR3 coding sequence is TGCGCCAGCAGCCTCCTGGGACAGGGTGGGTCCGGGGCCAACGTCCTGACTTTC.

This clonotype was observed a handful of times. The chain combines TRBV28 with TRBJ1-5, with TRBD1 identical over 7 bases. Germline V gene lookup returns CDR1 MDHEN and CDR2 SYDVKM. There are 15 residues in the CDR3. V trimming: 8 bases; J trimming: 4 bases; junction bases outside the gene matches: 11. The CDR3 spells CASGSGGVSNQPQHF. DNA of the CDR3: TGTGCCAGCGGTTCAGGGGGGGTTTCTAATCAGCCCCAGCATTTT.

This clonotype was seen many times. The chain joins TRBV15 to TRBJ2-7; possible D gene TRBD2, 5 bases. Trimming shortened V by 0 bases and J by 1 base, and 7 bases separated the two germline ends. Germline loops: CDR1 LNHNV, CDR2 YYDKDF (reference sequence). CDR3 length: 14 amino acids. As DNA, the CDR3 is TGTGCCACCAGCAGAGAAGGAGGATCCTACGAGCAGTACTTC. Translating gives CATSREGGSYEQYF.

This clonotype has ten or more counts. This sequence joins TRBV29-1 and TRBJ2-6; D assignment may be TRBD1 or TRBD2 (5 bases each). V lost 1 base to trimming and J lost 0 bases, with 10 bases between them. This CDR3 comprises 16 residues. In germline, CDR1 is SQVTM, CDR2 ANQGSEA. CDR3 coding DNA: TGCAGCGTTGAAGGGGGACGGAGCTCTGGGGCCAACGTCCTGACTTTC. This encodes CSVEGGRSSGANVLTF.

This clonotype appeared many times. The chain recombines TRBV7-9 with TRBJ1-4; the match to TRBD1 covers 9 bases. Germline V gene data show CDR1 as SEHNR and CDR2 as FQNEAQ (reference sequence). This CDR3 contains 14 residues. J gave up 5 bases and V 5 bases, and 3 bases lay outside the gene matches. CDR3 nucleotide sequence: TGTGCCAGCAGCGCCGGACAGGGGAATGAAAAACTGTTTTTT. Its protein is CASSAGQGNEKLFF.

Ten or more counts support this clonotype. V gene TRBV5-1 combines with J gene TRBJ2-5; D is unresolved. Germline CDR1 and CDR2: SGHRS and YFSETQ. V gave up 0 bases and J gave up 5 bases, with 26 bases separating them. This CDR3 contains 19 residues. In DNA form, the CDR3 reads TGCGCCAGCAGCTTGGCCATTGGATCTAAGGCCGGGTTGATTGAGACCCAGTACTTC. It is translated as CASSLAIGSKAGLIETQYF.